The subject of this entry is one T cell receptor (beta chain). The antigen remains undetermined. This sample is part of a study of beta chain features in type 1 diabetes. The entirety of the isolated RNA underwent reverse transcription, so expressed TCRB transcripts were sequenced. Sequencing was performed with immunoSEQ multiplex PCR; in TCRdb, only in-frame clones are kept and a portion is missing. The sample shows about 240,000 clones, roughly 14% of them seen only once. Study observations and caveats: Among all four CD4+ subsets, Type 1 diabetes patients had TCRB CDR3s that were moderately but significantly shorter.

Sequenced material: naive CD4+ T cells from blood. This TCR came from a man between 25 and 39 years old with type 1 diabetes.

This CDR3 reads CASSQVFAGVNTGELFF. CDR3 bases: TGCGCCAGCAGCCAAGTCTTTGCGGGAGTGAACACCGGGGAGCTGTTTTTT. The chain uses TRBV4-1 and TRBJ2-2, with 7 bases that match TRBD2. V shed 1 base, J shed 1 base, and the junction held 6 bases outside the gene matches. This CDR3 region has 17 residues. The germline V gene has CDR1 MGHRA and CDR2 YSYEKL.